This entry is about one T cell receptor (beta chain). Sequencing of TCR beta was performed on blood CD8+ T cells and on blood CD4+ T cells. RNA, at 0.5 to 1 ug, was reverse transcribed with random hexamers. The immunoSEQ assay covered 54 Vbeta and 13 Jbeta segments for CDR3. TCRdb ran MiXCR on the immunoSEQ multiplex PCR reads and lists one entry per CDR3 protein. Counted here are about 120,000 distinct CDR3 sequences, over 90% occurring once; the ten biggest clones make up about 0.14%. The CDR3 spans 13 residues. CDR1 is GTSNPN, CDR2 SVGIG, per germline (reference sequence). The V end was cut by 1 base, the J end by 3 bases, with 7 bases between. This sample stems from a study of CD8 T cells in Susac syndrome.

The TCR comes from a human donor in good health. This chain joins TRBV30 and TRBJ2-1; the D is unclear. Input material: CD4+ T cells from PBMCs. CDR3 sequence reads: CAWSGAIYNEQFF. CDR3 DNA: TGTGCCTGGAGTGGGGCTATCTACAATGAGCAGTTCTTC.